This T cell receptor beta chain was documented in a study of Ad26.COV2.S vaccination and SARS-CoV-2 variants. Points on this clone: Its antigen is undetermined.

Regarding the study as a whole: For non-spike TCRs, breadth in vaccine recipients resembled that in placebo recipients. Recipients given vaccine exceeded placebo recipients in spike-specific TCR breadth. Spike-specific CD8+ and CD4+ T cell responses reportedly showed substantial breadth after vaccination. Using TCR breadth and depth analyses may have led to underestimated total T cell responses.

Profiled with immunoSEQ multiplex PCR; TCRdb holds only in-frame clones, not every one. Among nearly 95,000 clones listed, about four fifths were seen once. The germline V gene encodes CDR1 MNHEY and CDR2 SMNVEV (reference sequence). The length of the CDR3 is 16 residues. Trimming took off 2 bases at V and 4 bases at J, with 15 bases between the two ends. The sequencing used peripheral blood, collected after recovery from COVID-19. This clonotype was obtained from a human donor who had recovered from COVID-19. The V and J genes are TRBV27 and TRBJ2-1; D is possibly TRBD2 (5 bases). DNA for the CDR3: TGTGCCAGCAGTTTAGTCGGGGTCCCCTCATACAATGAGCAGTTCTTC. It is translated as CASSLVGVPSYNEQFF.